Each of the 13 T cell receptor beta chains below was sequenced from the same sample in a study of blood T cell repertoires in COVID-19. Using immunoSEQ multiplex PCR, the repertoire was profiled, and TCRdb retains in-frame clones only, with some absent. This table has 150,000 to 180,000 clones, around four fifths appearing once. The sample taken for sequencing was PBMCs or T cells enriched from blood (not recorded which). The receptors shown here come from a man between 45 and 60 years old who had recovered from COVID-19.

The rearrangement uses TRBV7-9 and TRBJ2-1, with 8 bases aligning to TRBD2. CDR3 length: 15 amino acids. CDR1 is SEHNR and CDR2 is FQNEAQ in the germline V gene (reference sequence). The ends lost 4 bases at V and 4 bases at J; junction bases unmatched: 6. CDR3 residues: CASSYTGTSYNEQFF. The CDR3 DNA sequence: TGTGCCAGCAGCTACACCGGGACTAGTTACAATGAGCAGTTCTTC.

The rearrangement links TRBV9 to TRBJ1-1; D is possibly TRBD1 (6 bases). The CDR3 has 15 residues. The V end was cut by 4 bases, the J end by 1 base, with 14 bases between. The germline CDR1 and CDR2 sequences are SGDLS and YYNGEE. CDR3 sequence: CASSPRQVSNTEAFF. CDR3 DNA sequence: TGTGCCAGCAGCCCCCGACAGGTGTCGAACACTGAAGCTTTCTTT.

J is TRBJ1-6 and V is TRBV21-1; TRBD1 is the table's D call and was not checked against the DNA. TRBV21-1 represents a pseudogene. The CDR3 extends over 17 amino acids. CDR3 in amino acids: CASSKVIRGQKSSPLHF. Written as DNA, the CDR3 is TGTGCCAGCAGCAAAGTAATTCGAGGACAGAAAAGTTCACCCCTCCACTTT.

This sequence joins TRBV6-1 and TRBJ1-6; D gene ambiguous. The CDR3 runs to 15 residues. V was trimmed by 0 bases and J by 11 bases, leaving 14 bases between them. The germline CDR1 and CDR2 sequences are MNHNS and SASEGT. CDR3 sequence reads: CASSEAPEPRTPLHF. In nucleotides, the CDR3 is TGTGCCAGCAGTGAAGCCCCGGAGCCTCGAACACCCCTCCACTTT.

The CDR3 region is CATSRDVQSYEQYF. CDR3 sequence (DNA): TGTGCCACCAGCAGAGATGTACAGTCCTACGAGCAGTACTTC. The chain combines TRBV15 with TRBJ2-7; no definite D call. Trimming shortened V by 0 bases and J by 1 base, and 7 bases separated the two germline ends. The CDR3 spans 14 residues. Germline CDR1 is LNHNV and CDR2 is YYDKDF (reference sequence).

The gene calls are TRBV7-8 and TRBJ2-7; tentative D call: TRBD1 (6 bases). Germline CDR1 and CDR2: SGHVS and FQNEAQ. Between the trimmed V and J ends, which lost 7 bases and 4 bases, there was a span of 17 bases. CDR3 length equals 14 residues. The CDR3 DNA sequence: TGTGCCAGCACCGCCAGGACAGAAATTTACGAGCAGTACTTC. Translated, it gives CASTARTEIYEQYF.

V gene TRBV5-8 combines with J gene TRBJ1-6; D is perhaps TRBD1 (5 bases). The germline gives CDR1 SGHTS, CDR2 YDEGEE. The germline V and J ends were trimmed by 0 bases and 7 bases, with 8 bases remaining between them. CDR3 length: 14 amino acids. CDR3 bases: TGTGCCAGCAGCTTGGGGCAGGGAAATTCACCCCTCCACTTT. Its protein is CASSLGQGNSPLHF.

The CDR3 here is CASSVASGGAGDEQYF. In DNA, the CDR3 is TGTGCCAGCAGCGTAGCGAGCGGGGGGGCCGGTGACGAGCAGTACTTC. The J gene is TRBJ2-7, the V gene TRBV9, with 10 bases identical to TRBD2. The germline gives CDR1 SGDLS, CDR2 YYNGEE. The CDR3 extends over 16 amino acids. Germline trimming cut 0 bases from V and 5 bases from J; bases unmatched to any gene: 8.

V usage is TRBV5-1 and J usage is TRBJ2-7, with 11 bases matching TRBD2. The trim removed 1 base at V and 6 bases at J, leaving 6 bases unmatched. Germline assignment: CDR1 SGHRS and CDR2 YFSETQ. This CDR3 contains 15 residues. The CDR3 loop is CASSLLAGGTLEQYF. The CDR3 DNA follows: TGCGCCAGCAGCTTGCTAGCGGGGGGTACCCTCGAGCAGTACTTC.

The rearrangement links TRBV5-4 to TRBJ1-4, with 8 bases fitting TRBD1. This CDR3 contains 15 residues. Trimming at V came to 3 bases and at J to 4 bases, leaving 5 bases not matched to a gene. CDR1 SGHNT and CDR2 YYREEE come from the germline V gene (reference sequence). CDR3 loop: CASSSMTGDNEKLFF. CDR3 coding DNA: TGTGCCAGCAGCTCGATGACAGGGGATAATGAAAAACTGTTTTTT.

The V call is TRBV5-1, the J call TRBJ2-7, with D tentatively TRBD1 (5 bases). The CDR3 length is 12 residues. With 4 bases removed from V and 4 bases from J, the gap between germline ends came to 9 bases. CDR1 is SGHRS and CDR2 is YFSETQ in the germline V gene. CDR3 bases: TGCGCCAGCAGCGTAACAGGATACGAGCAGTACTTC. Its translation is CASSVTGYEQYF.

This chain joins TRBV3-1 (or the pseudogene TRBV3-2) and TRBJ1-2, with D maybe TRBD1 (5 bases). V gave up 3 bases and J gave up 4 bases, with 15 bases separating them. The germline gives CDR1 LGHDT, CDR2 YNNKEL (reference sequence). This CDR3 comprises 15 residues. The CDR3 here is CASSHSGGTGYGYTF. The DNA of the CDR3 is TGTGCCAGCAGCCACAGTGGGGGGACTGGCTATGGCTACACCTTC.

This rearrangement joins TRBV7-8 to TRBJ2-7; D might be TRBD1 (6 bases). Trimming left V 2 bases short and J 2 bases short, with 13 bases between. CDR3 length: 15 residues. Germline loops: CDR1 SGHVS, CDR2 FQNEAQ. This CDR3 reads CASSLKGVGPYEQYF. The CDR3 coding sequence is TGTGCCAGCAGCTTAAAGGGGGTGGGGCCCTACGAGCAGTACTTC.